Described below is a single TCR beta chain sequence and its context. The repertoire was sequenced with immunoSEQ multiplex PCR; TCRdb's copy has only in-frame clones and lacks some. There are tens of thousands of clones in the sample; over 80% occur only once, and around 10% lies in the top ten. This sample was included in a study of blood T cell repertoires in COVID-19. Study overall: Whether acute or convalescent, the COVID-19 samples came from the United States, Italy and Spain. T cells, B-cell-depleted T cells, or PBMCs provided the cDNA or gDNA that served as material.

The germline V gene has CDR1 LNHNV and CDR2 YYDKDF (reference sequence). V lost 2 bases and J lost 11, with 7 bases in between. This CDR3 has 11 residues. The chain links TRBV15 to TRBJ1-3; D not certain. Sequencing was performed on peripheral blood. This TCR was sampled from an elderly man with acute or convalescent COVID-19. The CDR3 DNA reads as TGTGCCACCAGCAGACGGGATTCCATATATTTT. Translating it yields CATSRRDSIYF.